Listed below are T cell receptor beta chains from one sample, sequenced in a study of cytomegalovirus exposure and HLA in healthy donors. Produced via immunoSEQ multiplex PCR; TCRdb's table is partial and in-frame only. The table lists about 43,000 clones, 45% to 60% of them singletons, with 5.5% to 7% in the top ten. Sequenced sample: PBMCs. These receptors were collected from a man in his fifties or sixties in good health and CMV-seronegative. Each CDR3 is given with its conserved first and last residue. Expanded clones are given a class, and other clones once, few, many or no size at all.

TRBV4-2	TRBJ2-7	few	CASSQDLQGSLSVQYF
TRBV4-2	TRBJ2-1	.	CASSQAGTRTYNEQFF
TRBV7-2	TRBJ2-2	.	CASSLAQGSNTGELFF
TRBV18	TRBJ1-1	.	CASSPHPGTEAFF
TRBV4-1	TRBJ1-5	.	CASSQDLTVSGQPQHF
TRBV7-2	TRBJ2-5	.	CASSLGGLAGGIQETQYF
TRBV28	TRBJ2-1	.	CASSPTWTANEQFF
TRBV6-1	TRBJ2-1	.	CATYRGGSYNEQFF
TRBV25-1	TRBJ1-5	few	CASSPGGFNQPQHF
TRBV2	TRBJ2-1	few	CASGQYNEQFF
TRBV10-2	TRBJ2-1	.	CASSAGTSVLNEQFF
TRBV2	TRBJ1-5	few	CASSEASSNQPQHF
TRBV7-2	TRBJ1-2	.	CASSRSLGQGRGYTF
TRBV7-9	TRBJ2-1	.	CASSSGTGVAEQFF
TRBV29-1	TRBJ1-4	.	CSVEDRGDREDRTNEKLFF
TRBV27	TRBJ2-5	.	CASSYSYQETQYF
TRBV27	TRBJ2-1	.	CAVYRAGGDNEQFF
TRBV30	TRBJ1-1	.	CAWSEGFAEAFF
TRBV6-1	TRBJ2-5	.	CASSVRGTQETQYF
TRBV30	TRBJ2-2	.	CAWSHAVGELFF
TRBV5-1	TRBJ1-1	few	CASSLTGVGEAFF
TRBV6-1	TRBJ2-5	few	CASDRTSGRETQYF
TRBV28	TRBJ2-7	.	CASSSQQGSHYEQYF
TRBV5-1	TRBJ2-7	.	CASSPVSGRYEQYF
TRBV27	TRBJ2-2	.	CASRQGRSGELFF
TRBV6-5	TRBJ2-5	few	CASYPDRVYQETQYF
TRBV29-1	TRBJ1-3	.	CSVDGASGNTIYF
TRBV5-1	TRBJ2-7	.	CASSPDSAYEQYF
TRBV2	TRBJ1-1	many	CASRASWASNTEAFF
TRBV4-2	TRBJ2-6	few	CASSQDPGKGANVLTF
TRBV4-1	TRBJ2-7	few	CASSQRSGSSYEQYF
TRBV10-2	TRBJ1-4	.	CASSKTGRYEKLFF
TRBV4-2	TRBJ2-3	few	CASSQPTGGLGDTQYF
TRBV6-5	TRBJ1-2	.	CASSYRGSYYGYTF
TRBV7-6	TRBJ2-1	few	CASSFSGDVGEQFF
TRBV7-8	TRBJ1-1	few	CASSEVGGSTEAFF
TRBV21-1	TRBJ2-7	.	CASSKRGTTSYEQYF
TRBV5-1	TRBJ1-1	.	CASSLRQGATPFGEAFF
TRBV5-1	TRBJ2-2	.	CASSQNTEYTGELFF
TRBV30	TRBJ2-1	.	CAWSVGAGDEQFF
TRBV7-9	TRBJ1-3	few	CASSFSTSGSSGNTIYF
TRBV5-6	TRBJ2-7	.	CASSYDRSYEQYF
TRBV29-1	TRBJ2-1	once	CSVEGASSYNEQFF
TRBV6-1	TRBJ1-1	.	CASRRDRVTTEAFF
TRBV28	TRBJ1-1	few	CASTRGWDTEAFF
TRBV29-1	TRBJ2-1	.	CSVAAGTTYNEQFF
TRBV27	TRBJ1-4	.	CASSLWGGGEKLFF
TRBV19	TRBJ1-2	few	CASTHGTEFYGYTF
TRBV6-5	TRBJ1-2	.	CASSYGDRGGYTF
TRBV5-6	TRBJ2-5	few	CASSPGQYQETQYF
TRBV2	TRBJ1-1	.	CASSAIVNTEAFF
TRBV27	TRBJ1-5	.	CATRADRETQPQHF
TRBV5-4	TRBJ2-1	few	CASSNPGTGTSSYNEQFF
TRBV18	TRBJ1-1	.	CASSRDRVNTEAFF
TRBV7-9	TRBJ2-7	.	CASSLRDYKYEQYF
TRBV5-1	TRBJ2-5	.	CASSAVTGGETQYF
TRBV5-1	TRBJ2-7	.	CASSSEPEGEQYF
TRBV9	TRBJ2-1	.	CASSVGSGRSSEQFF
TRBV7-9	TRBJ2-1	.	CASSLRSGRGNEQFF